Listed here is a single T cell receptor beta chain. These data are taken from a study of identical twins. There were only healthy Caucasians among the donors. TCRdb called the 5' RACE reads again in MiXCR, with one record for every CDR3 protein. The table lists 700,000 to 950,000 distinct CDR3 sequences, 10% to 15% of them singletons. Per germline, CDR1 SGHTA and CDR2 FQGNSA. The CDR3 is 16 amino acids. V lost 0 bases to trimming and J lost 7 bases, with 18 bases between them. This same sample was also part of a study on yellow fever vaccine responses in identical twins.

The V and J genes are TRBV7-2 and TRBJ1-2; D is ambiguous. Sequenced sample: PBMCs. The sequence was collected from a woman aged 18-29 years in good health. For the CDR3, the DNA is TGTGCCAGCAGCTTAGCGACGAGTAGTCAAGTGCGTGGCTACACCTTC. Translation: CASSLATSSQVRGYTF. Full variable domain (rest looked up from reference TRBV7-2 and TRBJ1-2): GAGVSQSPSNKVTEKGKDVELRCDPISGHTALYWYRQSLGQGLEFLIYFQGNSAPDKSGLPSDRFSAERTGGSVSTLTIQRTQQEDSAVYLCASSLATSSQVRGYTFGSGTRLTVV.